This TCR beta chain was sequenced during a study of control samples from healthy donors and cancer patients. The assay was immunoSEQ multiplex PCR, and TCRdb's table has in-frame clones only and misses some. The sample shows fewer than 95,000 clones, approximately 86% of them seen only once. Trimming took 6 bases from V and 4 from J; bases not matched to a gene: 5. Germline CDR1 is ENHRY and CDR2 is SYGVKD. The CDR3 is 13 residues long. The source material was blood. This chain uses TRBV10-3 with TRBJ1-1, with 7 bases identical to TRBD1. The receptor comes from a man aged 25 to 40 in good health. The CDR3 is CAIRGQGGTEAFF. The CDR3, as DNA: TGTGCCATCAGGGGGCAGGGGGGCACTGAAGCTTTCTTT.